The 28 T cell receptor beta chains below come from one sample, sequenced in a study of beta chain features in type 1 diabetes. The isolated RNA, all of it, was reverse transcribed, so expressed TCRB transcripts were what got sequenced. Some clones are missing from TCRdb's copy, which holds only in-frame ones; the method was immunoSEQ multiplex PCR. The top ten clones hold around 0.08% of a sample with about 160,000 clones, roughly 59% of them seen once. Study-wide points: TCRB CDR3s from Type 1 diabetes patients were moderately but significantly shorter in all four CD4+ subsets.

These receptors have no known antigen. Sample: naive CD4+ T cells from blood. The receptor set was obtained from a man between 25 and 39 years old with type 1 diabetes.

V usage is TRBV29-1 and J usage is TRBJ1-2, with 7 nucleotides matching TRBD1. Germline V gene data show CDR1 as SQVTM and CDR2 as ANQGSEA. The CDR3 has 13 amino acids. V lost 2 bases, J lost 8 bases, and 8 bases stayed unmatched. The CDR3 loop reads CSVERDRARGYTF. CDR3 DNA: TGCAGCGTTGAACGTGACAGGGCTCGGGGCTACACCTTC.

The chain carries TRBV28 and TRBJ2-7, with D perhaps matching TRBD2 (5 bases). The V end was cut by 2 bases, the J end by 2 bases, with 10 bases between. Germline V CDR1 and CDR2: MDHEN, SYDVKM. This CDR3 has 14 residues. CDR3 amino acids: CASSLGLAPYEQYF. The CDR3 DNA reads as TGTGCCAGCAGTTTAGGGCTAGCTCCCTACGAGCAGTACTTC.

CDR3 amino acids: CASLKPGTEAFF. The CDR3 coding sequence is TGTGCCAGCCTTAAGCCGGGCACTGAAGCTTTCTTT. V usage is TRBV7-9 and J usage is TRBJ1-1; no clear D gene. The CDR3 totals 12 residues. Per germline, CDR1 SEHNR and CDR2 FQNEAQ (reference sequence). Trimming stripped 8 bases from V and 4 bases from J, with 11 bases between.

The CDR3 reads CASSSLPGAYNEQFF. The CDR3 DNA is TGTGCCAGCAGCTCACTGCCAGGGGCCTACAATGAGCAGTTCTTC. V gene TRBV7-8 combines with J gene TRBJ2-1, with D maybe TRBD1 (6 bases). The V end lost 4 bases, the J end lost 2 bases, and 12 bases lay between the germline ends. CDR1 and CDR2 from the germline V gene are SGHVS and FQNEAQ. CDR3 length: 15 amino acids.

V is TRBV21-1 and J is TRBJ2-1; the DNA was not compared with TRBD2, the D call given in the table. TRBV21-1 is an annotated pseudogene. This CDR3 contains 15 residues. The CDR3 reads CASSKAMEPYNEQFF. CDR3 bases: TGTGCCAGCAGCAAAGCCATGGAGCCCTACAATGAGCAGTTCTTC.

The chain links TRBV9 to TRBJ1-4, with D possibly being TRBD1 (6 bases). The CDR3 is 15 amino acids. CDR1 is SGDLS, CDR2 YYNGEE, per germline. Deletions cut 4 bases from V and 6 bases from J, with 16 bases between. DNA of the CDR3: TGTGCCAGCAGCTCCAGGGGTTTGGGAGATGAAAAACTGTTTTTT. Protein: CASSSRGLGDEKLFF.

This rearrangement joins TRBV7-8 to TRBJ2-5; weak D call: TRBD2 (6 bases). This CDR3 spans 13 amino acids. V lost 8 bases to trimming and J lost 5 bases, with 15 bases between them. Germline values: CDR1 SGHVS, CDR2 FQNEAQ. The CDR3 DNA is TGTGCCAGCCACATGGCGGGGCTGGAGACCCAGTACTTC. This sequence encodes CASHMAGLETQYF.

The CDR3 spells CASSELRPDTQYF. The CDR3 DNA reads as TGCGCCAGCAGTGAGCTCCGCCCAGATACGCAGTATTTT. The chain recombines TRBV10-2 with TRBJ2-3, with no clear D. Per germline, CDR1 WSHSY and CDR2 SAAADI. Trimming pared 2 bases from V and 4 bases from J, leaving 7 bases between. This CDR3 region has 13 residues.

This rearrangement joins TRBV14 to TRBJ2-1; the D gene is possibly TRBD1 (6 bases). Germline loops: CDR1 SGHDN, CDR2 FVKESK. The CDR3 length is 15 residues. Trimming shortened V by 1 base and J by 2 bases, and 9 bases separated the two germline ends. The CDR3 nucleotides read TGTGCCAGCAGCCAAGGAGGGGGTCCCTACAATGAGCAGTTCTTC. It is translated as CASSQGGGPYNEQFF.

The chain uses TRBV13 and TRBJ2-1; the match to TRBD2 covers 9 bases. V lost 4 bases to trimming and J lost 3 bases; unmatched junction nucleotides: 7. This CDR3 region has 16 residues. Germline CDR1 and CDR2: PRHDT and FYEKMQ (reference sequence). CDR3 in amino acids: CASSSMTSGNYNEQFF. CDR3 coding DNA: TGTGCCAGCAGCTCAATGACTAGCGGAAACTACAATGAGCAGTTCTTC. Filled out from reference TRBV13 and TRBJ2-1, the complete variable domain reads AAGVIQSPRHLIKEKRETATLKCYPIPRHDTVYWYQQGPGQDPQFLISFYEKMQSDKGSIPDRFSAQQFSDYHSELNMSSLELGDSALYFCASSSMTSGNYNEQFFGPGTRLTVL.

The rearrangement links TRBV5-1 to TRBJ2-5, with D maybe TRBD2 (6 bases). With 2 bases removed from V and 3 bases from J, the gap between germline ends came to 8 bases. The germline gives CDR1 SGHRS, CDR2 YFSETQ. The CDR3 has 13 amino acids. CDR3 nucleotides: TGCGCCAGCAGCTTTGCGGGGAAAGAGACCCAGTACTTC. Its translation: CASSFAGKETQYF.

This chain connects TRBV28 to TRBJ1-1; TRBD1 might be the D (6 bases). V was shortened by 7 bases and J by 1 base, with 13 bases between the two germline ends. The CDR3 loop spans 14 amino acids. Germline-derived CDR1 and CDR2 are MDHEN and SYDVKM. Here the CDR3 reads CASMTGLWNTEAFF. DNA of the CDR3: TGTGCCAGCATGACAGGTCTGTGGAACACTGAAGCTTTCTTT.

The chain is built from TRBV28 and TRBJ1-1, with D hard to call. Per the germline V gene, CDR1 is MDHEN and CDR2 is SYDVKM. V was trimmed by 5 bases and J by 3 bases, leaving 10 bases between them. The CDR3 is made up of 13 amino acids. This CDR3 reads CASSPRHHTEAFF. The CDR3 coding sequence is TGTGCCAGCAGTCCCCGGCACCACACTGAAGCTTTCTTT. Full variable domain (rest looked up from reference TRBV28 and TRBJ1-1): DVKVTQSSRYLVKRTGEKVFLECVQDMDHENMFWYRQDPGLGLRLIYFSYDVKMKEKGDIPEGYSVSREKKERFSLILESASTNQTSMYLCASSPRHHTEAFFGQGTRLTVV.

The chain uses TRBV10-3 and TRBJ2-7; 7 bases agree with TRBD1. This CDR3 has 12 residues. After removal of 9 bases from V and 0 bases from J, the junction contained 2 bases not matched to a gene. Germline assignment: CDR1 ENHRY and CDR2 SYGVKD. CDR3 sequence (DNA): TGTGCCATTGAGGGGGCCTCCTACGAGCAGTACTTC. Encoded protein: CAIEGASYEQYF.

The chain is built from TRBV5-1 and TRBJ2-5, with a possible D match to TRBD2 (6 bases). The germline CDR1 and CDR2 sequences are SGHRS and YFSETQ. Trimming stripped 0 bases from V and 2 bases from J, with 17 bases between. This CDR3 region has 17 residues. As DNA, the CDR3 is TGCGCCAGCAGCTTGGTAGGAACCGGGACTCCGCAAGAGACCCAGTACTTC. This encodes CASSLVGTGTPQETQYF.

The V gene is TRBV9, the J gene TRBJ1-6; weak D call: TRBD1 (6 bases). This CDR3 contains 15 residues. Germline V lookup: CDR1 SGDLS, CDR2 YYNGEE. Trimming took 3 bases from V and 4 from J, leaving 11 bases between them. CDR3 DNA sequence: TGTGCCAGCAGCGGTTCGGGACATTATAATTCACCCCTCCACTTT. This sequence encodes CASSGSGHYNSPLHF.

The chain is built from TRBV5-4 and TRBJ2-5; 7 bases match TRBD1. The junction had 5 bases not matched to a gene; V was cut back by 2 bases and J by 1 base. In germline, CDR1 is SGHNT, CDR2 YYREEE (reference sequence). CDR3 length equals 15 residues. CDR3 nucleotide sequence: TGTGCCAGCAGCTTCCTGACAGGGCCCCAAGAGACCCAGTACTTC. This sequence encodes CASSFLTGPQETQYF. Looking up the rest from reference TRBV5-4 and TRBJ2-5 gives the full variable domain: ETGVTQSPTHLIKTRGQQVTLRCSSQSGHNTVSWYQQALGQGPQFIFQYYREEENGRGNFPPRFSGLQFPNYSSELNVNALELDDSALYLCASSFLTGPQETQYFGPGTRLLVL.

The chain joins TRBV4-1 to TRBJ1-1; 7 nucleotides agree with TRBD1. Trimming took 0 bases from V and 1 from J; bases not matched to a gene: 17. The CDR3 runs 20 residues. Germline CDR1 is MGHRA and CDR2 is YSYEKL. CDR3 in amino acids: CASSQDGRSAGGSRNTEAFF. The CDR3 nucleotides read TGCGCCAGCAGCCAAGATGGTCGGTCGGCAGGGGGAAGTCGGAACACTGAAGCTTTCTTT.

This chain uses TRBV30 with TRBJ2-7, with D unresolved. Trimming stripped 3 bases from V and 3 bases from J, with 6 bases between. The CDR3 is 11 residues long. The V gene's germline CDR1 is GTSNPN and CDR2 SVGIG (reference sequence). In nucleotides, the CDR3 is TGTGCCTGGAGGGGATTCTACGAGCAGTACTTC. This codes for CAWRGFYEQYF.

The chain combines TRBV7-2 with TRBJ2-3, with D possibly TRBD2 on 5 matching bases. With 5 bases removed from V and 4 bases from J, the gap between germline ends came to 13 bases. CDR1 SGHTA and CDR2 FQGNSA come from the germline V gene. CDR3 length equals 14 residues. Here the CDR3 DNA reads TGTGCCAGCAGCCTGACTCCGAGGGCAGATACGCAGTATTTT. Translation gives CASSLTPRADTQYF. The variable domain in full, completed from reference TRBV7-2 and TRBJ2-3, reads GAGVSQSPSNKVTEKGKDVELRCDPISGHTALYWYRQSLGQGLEFLIYFQGNSAPDKSGLPSDRFSAERTGGSVSTLTIQRTQQEDSAVYLCASSLTPRADTQYFGPGTRLTVL.

This clone was recorded a few times. This chain joins TRBV18 and TRBJ2-1; D is unresolved. Germline-derived CDR1 and CDR2 are KGHSH and LQKENI. The V gene lost 2 bases and the J gene lost 16 bases, with 18 bases spanning the gap. The CDR3 loop spans 13 amino acids. CDR3 region: CASSPTWSEEEFF. The CDR3 bases are TGTGCCAGCTCACCAACCTGGAGCGAAGAGGAATTCTTC.

This clone was detected a few times. The rearrangement uses TRBV7-2 and TRBJ2-1; 8 bases map to TRBD1. Trimming removed 5 bases from V and 4 bases from J; junction bases left unmatched: 1. Germline V gene lookup returns CDR1 SGHTA and CDR2 FQGNSA. The CDR3 consists of 13 residues. The CDR3 sequence: CASSRTGYNEQFF. DNA of the CDR3: TGTGCCAGCAGCCGGACAGGGTACAATGAGCAGTTCTTC.

This chain connects TRBV7-9 to TRBJ2-5; D might be TRBD1 (5 bases). Germline CDR1 is SEHNR and CDR2 is FQNEAQ (reference sequence). The CDR3 length is 14 residues. V was clipped by 1 base and J by 3 bases, with 9 bases between them. The CDR3 nucleotides read TGTGCCAGCAGCTTAGTGTCCAGGGAAGAGACCCAGTACTTC. It codes for CASSLVSREETQYF.

The CDR3 protein is CAWRDQGRFNYGYTF. The CDR3 nucleotides read TGTGCCTGGAGGGACCAGGGCAGGTTCAACTATGGCTACACCTTC. The chain carries TRBV30 and TRBJ1-2; D may be TRBD1 (5 bases). V was pared by 3 bases and J by 2 bases, with 16 bases between. Per germline, CDR1 GTSNPN and CDR2 SVGIG (reference sequence). The CDR3 loop spans 15 amino acids.

This clone was seen only a few times. This chain joins TRBV30 and TRBJ1-2, with 9 bases matching TRBD1. The CDR3 runs to 15 residues. The germline gives CDR1 GTSNPN, CDR2 SVGIG (reference sequence). The trim removed 5 bases at V and 3 bases at J, leaving 10 bases unmatched. The CDR3 protein is CAWDPGQGSHYGYTF. The CDR3 DNA follows: TGTGCCTGGGACCCGGGACAGGGTAGTCACTATGGCTACACCTTC.

This clone has only a few counts. This sequence joins TRBV30 and TRBJ2-2, with unresolved D. V was shortened by 0 bases and J by 7 bases, with 9 bases between the two germline ends. This CDR3 has 13 residues. Germline lookup yields CDR1 GTSNPN and CDR2 SVGIG (reference sequence). As DNA, the CDR3 is TGTGCCTGGAGTGTACATGAAGGCGGGGAGCTGTTTTTT. Residues: CAWSVHEGGELFF.

The chain combines TRBV6-5 with TRBJ2-7; a possible D gene is TRBD1 (5 bases). CDR1 is MNHEY, CDR2 SVGAGI, per germline. This CDR3 has 14 residues. Trimming took 4 bases from V and 3 from J, leaving 13 bases between them. The CDR3 DNA sequence: TGTGCCAGCAGTTCGGGTTACCAGGGCTACGAGCAGTACTTC. It is translated as CASSSGYQGYEQYF.

This clone was observed a handful of times. The chain has TRBV12-5 and TRBJ1-2; D is ambiguous. The CDR3 length is 15 residues. Germline V gene sequence: CDR1 LGHNT, CDR2 FRNRAP. V lost 6 bases and J lost 4, with 18 bases in between. The CDR3 sequence is CASGSPDVLGYGYTF. The CDR3 DNA is TGTGCTAGTGGGAGCCCAGACGTCCTAGGCTATGGCTACACCTTC. The full variable domain, in which reference TRBV12-5 and TRBJ1-2 provide the parts outside the CDR3, is DARVTQTPRHKVTEMGQEVTMRCQPILGHNTVFWYRQTMMQGLELLAYFRNRAPLDDSGMPKDRFSAEMPDATLATLKIQPSEPRDSAVYFCASGSPDVLGYGYTFGSGTRLTVV.